This TCR beta chain was identified in a study of T cell responses to AZD1222 COVID-19 vaccine. General study points: Spike-specific TCR breadth and depth grew following two AZD1222 doses. White British donors predominated, females outnumbered males, and clonal diversity was possibly underestimated.

Data came from immunoSEQ multiplex PCR; TCRdb stores just in-frame clones and leaves some out. In the table there are 160,000 or so clones, approximately 90% of which are singletons. Trimming shortened V by 6 bases and J by 2 bases, and 8 bases separated the two germline ends. Germline CDR1 is ENHRY and CDR2 is SYGVKD. CDR3 size: 13 residues. The sample holds one count of this clone. Its antigen is still unknown. The genes are TRBV10-3 and TRBJ1-5; D ambiguous. The sequence derives from an adult who received the AZD1222 COVID-19 vaccine. The material was peripheral blood, obtained 28 days after the second AZD1222 dose. The CDR3 is CAIRREGNQPQHF. The CDR3 region has the DNA TGTGCCATCAGGAGGGAGGGCAATCAGCCCCAGCATTTT.